This note documents a single TCR beta chain sequence. The naive CD8 subset, CD45RO-negative cells positively selected for CCR7, excluded terminally differentiated effector memory CD45RA+ cells. Recent vaccinations or acute infections were absent in the healthy HIV-negative adult donors. Profiling relied on immunoSEQ multiplex PCR, and the TCRdb table lists in-frame clones only, not all of them. The data contain under 600,000 clones, 95% to 98% of them seen just once; the ten biggest clones take up 0.25% to 0.35%. The ends were cut back, 7 bases at V and 4 bases at J, with 6 bases in the middle. CDR1 and CDR2 (germline): SGDLS, YYNGEE. The CDR3 is made up of 12 amino acids. The sample comes from a study of shared clonotypes between healthy human individuals. Across the study: Serving as donors were a couple of women and a few men, whose ages spanned 18 to 49.

The clonotype was recovered from a man aged 25 to 40 in good health. V usage is TRBV9 and J usage is TRBJ2-6; D not certain. What was sequenced was naive CD8+ T cells sorted from blood. The CDR3 sequence is CASAGGANVLTF. The CDR3, as DNA: TGTGCCAGCGCTGGGGGGGCCAACGTCCTGACTTTC.